This T cell receptor beta chain was found in a study of blood T cell repertoires in COVID-19. Whole-study context: PBMCs, B-cell-depleted T cells, or T cells were the source of the cDNA or gDNA that made up the material.

There are 14 residues in the CDR3. Germline CDR1 and CDR2: SGHRS and YFSETQ. V was clipped by 4 bases and J by 2 bases; unmatched bases: 2. In regard to this clone: This same CDR3 is encoded by further DNA sequences in the sample.

Clones were read by immunoSEQ multiplex PCR, and TCRdb kept only the in-frame ones, dropping some. This sample has some 340,000 clones; roughly 90% occur once, and the top ten carry 3.9%. The clonotype comes from a woman in her thirties who had been exposed to COVID-19. This chain uses TRBV5-1 with TRBJ1-2; 10 positions match TRBD1. What was sequenced was PBMCs or T cells enriched from blood (not recorded which). The CDR3 DNA reads as TGCGCCAGCAGCCCGGGACAGGGGAACTATGGCTACACCTTC. It yields the protein CASSPGQGNYGYTF.